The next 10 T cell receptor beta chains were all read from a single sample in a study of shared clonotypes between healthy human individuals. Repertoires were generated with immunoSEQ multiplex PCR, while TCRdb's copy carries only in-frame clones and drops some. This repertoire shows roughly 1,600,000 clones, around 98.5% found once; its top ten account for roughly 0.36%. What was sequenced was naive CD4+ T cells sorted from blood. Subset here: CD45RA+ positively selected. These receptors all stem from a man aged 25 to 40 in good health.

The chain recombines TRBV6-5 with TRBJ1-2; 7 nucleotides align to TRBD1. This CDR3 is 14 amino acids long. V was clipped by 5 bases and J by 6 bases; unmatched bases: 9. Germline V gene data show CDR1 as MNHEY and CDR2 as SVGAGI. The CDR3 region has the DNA TGTGCCAGCAGTAACAGGGGTGGAATTGATGGCTACACCTTC. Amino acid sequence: CASSNRGGIDGYTF.

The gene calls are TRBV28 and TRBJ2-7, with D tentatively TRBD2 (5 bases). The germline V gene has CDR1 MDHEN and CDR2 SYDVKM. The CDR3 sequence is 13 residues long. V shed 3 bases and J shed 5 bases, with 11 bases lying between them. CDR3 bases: TGTGCCAGCAGTTTTGAGGGCCCGGACGAGCAGTACTTC. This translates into CASSFEGPDEQYF.

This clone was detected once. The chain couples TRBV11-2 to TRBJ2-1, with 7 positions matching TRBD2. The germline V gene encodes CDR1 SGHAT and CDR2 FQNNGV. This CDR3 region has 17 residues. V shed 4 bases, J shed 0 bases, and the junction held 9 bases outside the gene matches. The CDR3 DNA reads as TGTGCCAGCAGCTCCGCTCGACTAGCCAGCTCCTACAATGAGCAGTTCTTC. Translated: CASSSARLASSYNEQFF. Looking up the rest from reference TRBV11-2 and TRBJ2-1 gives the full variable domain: EAGVAQSPRYKIIEKRQSVAFWCNPISGHATLYWYQQILGQGPKLLIQFQNNGVVDDSQLPKDRFSAERLKGVDSTLKIQPAKLEDSAVYLCASSSARLASSYNEQFFGPGTRLTVL.

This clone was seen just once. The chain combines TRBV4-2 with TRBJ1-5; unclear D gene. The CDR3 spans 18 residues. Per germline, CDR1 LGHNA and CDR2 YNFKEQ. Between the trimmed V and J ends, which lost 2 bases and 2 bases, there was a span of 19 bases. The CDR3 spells CASSQSSLVGIGNQPQHF. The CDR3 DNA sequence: TGTGCCAGCAGCCAAAGTTCCCTGGTAGGGATAGGCAATCAGCCCCAGCATTTT.

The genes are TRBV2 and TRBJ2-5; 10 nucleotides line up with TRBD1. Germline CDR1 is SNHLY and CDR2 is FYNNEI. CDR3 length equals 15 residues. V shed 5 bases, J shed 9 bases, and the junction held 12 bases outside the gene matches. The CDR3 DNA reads TGTGCCAGCAGTTCGATGGGACAGGGGAACGGAGCCCAGTACTTC. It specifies CASSSMGQGNGAQYF.

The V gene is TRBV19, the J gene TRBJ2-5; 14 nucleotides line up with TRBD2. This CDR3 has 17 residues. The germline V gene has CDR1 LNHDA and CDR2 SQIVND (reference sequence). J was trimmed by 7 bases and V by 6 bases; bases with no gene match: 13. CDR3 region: CASSRTSGRSGNGTQYF. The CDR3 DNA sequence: TGTGCCAGTAGCCGGACTAGCGGGAGGTCGGGAAACGGGACCCAGTACTTC.

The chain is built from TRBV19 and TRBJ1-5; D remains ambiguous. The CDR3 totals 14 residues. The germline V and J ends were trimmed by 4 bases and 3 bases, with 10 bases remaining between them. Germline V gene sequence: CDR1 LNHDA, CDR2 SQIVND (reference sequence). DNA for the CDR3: TGTGCCAGTAGTACCTACAACCCCAATCAGCCCCAGCATTTT. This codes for CASSTYNPNQPQHF.

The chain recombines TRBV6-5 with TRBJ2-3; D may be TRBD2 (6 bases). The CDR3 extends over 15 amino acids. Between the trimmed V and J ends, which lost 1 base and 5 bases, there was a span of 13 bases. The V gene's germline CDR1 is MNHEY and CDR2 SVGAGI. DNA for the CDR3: TGTGCCAGCAGTTACTTTGGAGGGCCTCAAGATACGCAGTATTTT. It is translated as CASSYFGGPQDTQYF.

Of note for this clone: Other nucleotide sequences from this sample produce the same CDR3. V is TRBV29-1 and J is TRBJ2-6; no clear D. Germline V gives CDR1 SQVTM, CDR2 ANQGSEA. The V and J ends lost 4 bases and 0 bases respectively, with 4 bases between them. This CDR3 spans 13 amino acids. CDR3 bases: TGCAGCGTTGTCGGCTCTGGGGCCAACGTCCTGACTTTC. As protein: CSVVGSGANVLTF. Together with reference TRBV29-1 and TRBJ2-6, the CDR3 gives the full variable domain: SAVISQKPSRDICQRGTSLTIQCQVDSQVTMMFWYRQQPGQSLTLIATANQGSEATYESGFVIDKFPISRPNLTFSTLTVSNMSPEDSSIYLCSVVGSGANVLTFGAGSRLTVL.

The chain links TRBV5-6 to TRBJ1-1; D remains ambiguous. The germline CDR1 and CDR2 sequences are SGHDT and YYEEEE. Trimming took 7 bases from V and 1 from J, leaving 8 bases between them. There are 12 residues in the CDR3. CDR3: CASLWRNTEAFF. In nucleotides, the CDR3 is TGTGCCAGCCTCTGGCGGAACACTGAAGCTTTCTTT. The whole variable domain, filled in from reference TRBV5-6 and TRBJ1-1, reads DAGVTQSPTHLIKTRGQQVTLRCSPKSGHDTVSWYQQALGQGPQFIFQYYEEEERQRGNFPDRFSGHQFPNYSSELNVNALLLGDSALYLCASLWRNTEAFFGQGTRLTVV.